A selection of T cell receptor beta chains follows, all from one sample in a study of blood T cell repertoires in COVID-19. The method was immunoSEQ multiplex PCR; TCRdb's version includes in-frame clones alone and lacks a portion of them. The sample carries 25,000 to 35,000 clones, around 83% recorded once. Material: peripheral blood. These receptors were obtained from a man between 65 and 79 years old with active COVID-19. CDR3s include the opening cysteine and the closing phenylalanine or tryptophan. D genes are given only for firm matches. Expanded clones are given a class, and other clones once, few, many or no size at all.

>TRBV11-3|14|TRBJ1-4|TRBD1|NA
CASTDRGRNEKLFF
TGTGCCAGCACGGACAGGGGGAGAAATGAAAAACTGTTTTTT
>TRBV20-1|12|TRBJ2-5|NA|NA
CSASGSQETQYF
TGCAGTGCTAGTGGCAGCCAAGAGACCCAGTACTTC
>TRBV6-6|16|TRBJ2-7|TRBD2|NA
CASSYSRRGKNYEQYF
TGTGCCAGCAGTTACTCGAGGCGGGGGAAAAACTACGAGCAGTACTTC
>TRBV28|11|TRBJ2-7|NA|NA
CASSFAYEQYF
TGTGCCAGCAGTTTCGCCTACGAGCAGTACTTC
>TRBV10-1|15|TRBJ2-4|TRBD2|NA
CASSPSSGSGGIQYF
TGCGCCAGCAGTCCCTCTAGCGGGAGCGGGGGCATTCAGTACTTC
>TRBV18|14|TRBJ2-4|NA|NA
CASSPGGARDIQYF
TGTGCCAGCTCACCAGGGGGGGCGCGGGACATTCAGTACTTC
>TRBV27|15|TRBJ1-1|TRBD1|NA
CASSPGTALNTEAFF
TGTGCCAGCAGTCCCGGGACAGCCTTGAACACTGAAGCTTTCTTT
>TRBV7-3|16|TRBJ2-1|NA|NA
CASSCAGTEDHNEQFF
TGTGCCAGCAGCTGCGCCGGGACTGAGGACCACAATGAGCAGTTCTTC
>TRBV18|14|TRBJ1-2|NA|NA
CASSPARGKSGYTF
TGTGCCAGCTCACCTGCGCGGGGGAAGAGTGGCTACACCTTC
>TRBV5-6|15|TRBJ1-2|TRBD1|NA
CASSLMDRGNYGYTF
TGTGCCAGCAGCCTAATGGACAGGGGAAACTATGGCTACACCTTC
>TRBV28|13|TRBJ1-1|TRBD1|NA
CASSQGGNTEAFF
TGTGCCAGCAGCCAGGGGGGAAATACTGAAGCTTTCTTT
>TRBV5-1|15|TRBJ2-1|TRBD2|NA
CASSFSGGSYNEQFF
TGCGCCAGCAGCTTCAGCGGGGGCTCCTACAATGAGCAGTTCTTC
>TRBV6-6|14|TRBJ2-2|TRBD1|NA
CAIHTGGASGELFF
TGTGCCATCCACACAGGGGGCGCTTCCGGGGAGCTGTTTTTT
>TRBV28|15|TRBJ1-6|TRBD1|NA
CASRVRQGNNSPLHF
TGTGCCAGCAGGGTGCGACAGGGGAATAATTCACCCCTCCACTTT
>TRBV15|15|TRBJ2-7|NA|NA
CATSDKRGLVYEQYF
TGTGCCACCAGCGACAAAAGGGGTCTGGTCTACGAGCAGTACTTC
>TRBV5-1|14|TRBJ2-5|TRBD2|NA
CASSLASSGETQYF
TGCGCCAGCAGCTTGGCTTCTAGCGGAGAGACCCAGTACTTC
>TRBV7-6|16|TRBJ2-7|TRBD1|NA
CASSLNSGQVTYEQYF
TGTGCCAGCAGCTTAAACTCGGGACAGGTCACCTACGAGCAGTACTTC
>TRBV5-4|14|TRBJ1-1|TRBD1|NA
CASSPSGQVEGAFF
TGTGCCAGCAGCCCCTCGGGACAGGTGGAAGGAGCTTTCTTT
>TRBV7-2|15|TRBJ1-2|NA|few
CASRARTLANYGYTF
TGTGCCAGCAGAGCTAGGACATTAGCTAACTATGGCTACACCTTC
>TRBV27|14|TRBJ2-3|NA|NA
CASIGHSSTDTQYF
TGTGCCAGCATCGGACACTCTAGCACAGATACGCAGTATTTT
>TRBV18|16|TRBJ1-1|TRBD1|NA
CASSPGTGGDRAGAFF
TGTGCCAGCTCACCGGGGACAGGGGGAGATCGAGCAGGAGCTTTCTTT
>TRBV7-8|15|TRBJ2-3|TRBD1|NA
CASSLRGGGTDTQYF
TGTGCCAGCAGCTTAAGAGGGGGCGGCACAGATACGCAGTATTTT
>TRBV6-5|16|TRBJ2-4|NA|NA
CASSYSNVQAKNIQYF
TGTGCCAGCAGTTACTCGAATGTCCAGGCCAAAAACATTCAGTACTTC